This T cell receptor beta chain stems from a study of blood T cell repertoires in COVID-19. Study context: PBMCs, B-cell-depleted T cells, or T cells were the source of the cDNA or gDNA that made up the material.

As processed by the authors: Amplification with reference gene primers provided the estimates of nucleated cell counts. Clones were sequenced by immunoSEQ multiplex PCR, and TCRdb holds only the in-frame ones, with some missing. V and J calls and clone size are copied from that table; D and trimming were computed from the DNA. This sample has under 60,000 clones, with about 83% found just once. Germline V gives CDR1 SGHTA, CDR2 FQGNSA. The junction had 4 bases not matched to a gene; V was cut back by 1 base and J by 8 bases. This CDR3 comprises 14 residues. The sequenced material came from peripheral blood. The TCR sequence derives from a human donor in a cohort sampled during active COVID-19. This chain connects TRBV7-2 to TRBJ1-4; 7 bases are shared with TRBD1. The CDR3 region has the DNA TGTGCCAGCAGCTTAGACAGGGGTGGGGAAAAACTGTTTTTT. Encoded protein: CASSLDRGGEKLFF. Looking up the rest from reference TRBV7-2 and TRBJ1-4 gives the full variable domain: GAGVSQSPSNKVTEKGKDVELRCDPISGHTALYWYRQSLGQGLEFLIYFQGNSAPDKSGLPSDRFSAERTGGSVSTLTIQRTQQEDSAVYLCASSLDRGGEKLFFGSGTQLSVL.